The next 18 T cell receptor beta chains were all read from a single sample in a study of T-cell reconstitution after alpha-beta-depleted transplantation in children. Unique molecular identifiers were built into the TCRbeta library. TCRdb itself ran the PCR reads through MiXCR, one entry per CDR3 protein. The table records roughly 400,000 distinct CDR3 sequences, around 20% of them present only once. This material consisted of PBMCs from the stem cell graft donor, taken from the stem cell graft. Receptors originate from a human donor who donated a stem cell graft to a child with acute myeloid leukemia.

This clonotype came up many times. The rearrangement uses TRBV29-1 and TRBJ2-1, with D possibly being TRBD1 (5 bases). Trimming took off 0 bases at V and 8 bases at J, with 8 bases between the two ends. The germline gives CDR1 SQVTM, CDR2 ANQGSEA. This CDR3 contains 12 residues. As DNA, the CDR3 is TGCAGCGTTGAAGAAATAGGGGATGAGCAGTTCTTC. Translation: CSVEEIGDEQFF.

The rearrangement links TRBV12-3 or TRBV12-4 to TRBJ1-5; 7 nucleotides match TRBD1. V lost 7 bases and J lost 4; bases outside the gene matches: 7. The CDR3 covers 14 residues. The CDR3 spells CASTPGTDNQPQHF. DNA of the CDR3: TGTGCCAGCACCCCCGGGACAGATAATCAGCCCCAGCATTTT.

V usage is TRBV4-3 and J usage is TRBJ2-1, with 8 bases aligning to TRBD2. J gave up 10 bases and V 0 bases, and 11 bases lay outside the gene matches. The CDR3 length is 16 residues. The germline V gene has CDR1 LGHNA and CDR2 YSLEER. CDR3 residues: CASSQESSGSFREQFF. In nucleotides, the CDR3 is TGCGCCAGCAGCCAAGAAAGCAGCGGGAGCTTTCGAGAGCAGTTCTTC.

This clonotype was counted many times. The V gene is TRBV12-3 or TRBV12-4, the J gene TRBJ2-2; TRBD1 is a possible D gene (5 bases). Trimming left V 1 base short and J 3 bases short, with 9 bases between. CDR3 length: 15 amino acids. CDR3 bases: TGTGCCAGCAGTTTAGGGCAGGGCGACACCGGGGAGCTGTTTTTT. Residues: CASSLGQGDTGELFF.

This rearrangement joins TRBV4-3 to TRBJ2-7; TRBD1 agrees at 7 bases. This CDR3 has 15 amino acids. The V segment lost 1 base and the J segment 3 bases; nucleotides outside the gene matches: 6. In germline, CDR1 is LGHNA, CDR2 YSLEER. CDR3 amino acids: CASSQGARGIYEQYF. The DNA of the CDR3 is TGCGCCAGCAGCCAAGGTGCCAGGGGGATCTACGAGCAGTACTTC.

The chain links TRBV28 to TRBJ2-1; D remains ambiguous. Trimming removed 4 bases from V and 4 bases from J, with 8 bases in between. Looked up from germline, CDR1 is MDHEN and CDR2 is SYDVKM. The CDR3 totals 13 residues. The CDR3 sequence is CASSSLAYNEQFF. CDR3 in DNA: TGTGCCAGCAGTTCCCTGGCTTACAATGAGCAGTTCTTC.

In this sample, this clonotype turned up many times. The chain recombines TRBV7-2 with TRBJ1-1; D unclear. The CDR3 sequence is 14 residues long. V shed 1 base and J shed 1 base, with 7 bases lying between them. CDR1 SGHTA and CDR2 FQGNSA come from the germline V gene. This chain's CDR3 is CASSLVVQNTEAFF. The CDR3 bases are TGTGCCAGCAGCTTAGTGGTACAGAACACTGAAGCTTTCTTT.

A few counts support this clonotype. The chain uses TRBV29-1 and TRBJ2-7; the D gene is possibly TRBD1 (6 bases). Trimming stripped 1 base from V and 3 bases from J, with 13 bases between. This CDR3 spans 14 amino acids. Germline V gene data show CDR1 as SQVTM and CDR2 as ANQGSEA. CDR3 loop: CSVEGGPRDYEQYF. The CDR3 bases are TGCAGCGTTGAAGGGGGGCCACGAGACTACGAGCAGTACTTC.

This clonotype showed up just a few times. V and J are TRBV29-1 and TRBJ2-6; the match to TRBD1 covers 7 bases. J gave up 4 bases and V 6 bases, and 6 bases lay outside the gene matches. CDR3 length: 14 residues. The V gene's germline CDR1 is SQVTM and CDR2 ANQGSEA. The CDR3 coding sequence is TGCAGCGTGCCGACAGGGCCCGGGGCCAACGTCCTGACTTTC. This gives the protein CSVPTGPGANVLTF.

This clonotype occurred a few times. The genes are TRBV20-1 and TRBJ2-2; no firm D call. The ends were cut back, 3 bases at V and 6 bases at J, with 20 bases in the middle. Per the germline V gene, CDR1 is DFQATT and CDR2 is SNEGSKA (reference sequence). This CDR3 contains 16 residues. CDR3 in DNA: TGCAGTGCTAGGAATCTTGGGCCCCAAGGCTCCGGGGAGCTGTTTTTT. This codes for CSARNLGPQGSGELFF.

The table lists this clonotype with a few counts. V is TRBV12-3 or TRBV12-4 and J is TRBJ2-7, with D possibly being TRBD2 (7 bases). V lost 4 bases and J lost 2, with 21 bases in between. CDR3 length: 17 amino acids. CDR3: CASSYSGWEGVTYEQYF. CDR3 sequence (DNA): TGTGCCAGCAGTTATAGTGGATGGGAGGGGGTTACCTACGAGCAGTACTTC.

In its sample, this clonotype was seen once. The chain has TRBV7-2 and TRBJ2-3; 9 nucleotides line up with TRBD1. V trimming: 5 bases; J trimming: 3 bases; junction bases outside the gene matches: 3. Germline V gene sequence: CDR1 SGHTA, CDR2 FQGNSA. This CDR3 has 14 amino acids. This chain's CDR3 is CASSQQGATDTQYF. In DNA form, the CDR3 reads TGTGCCAGCAGCCAACAGGGGGCAACAGATACGCAGTATTTT.

This clonotype was observed a few times. The genes are TRBV20-1 and TRBJ2-3, with TRBD2 matching over 10 bases. There are 14 residues in the CDR3. CDR1 DFQATT and CDR2 SNEGSKA come from the germline V gene (reference sequence). This CDR3 reads CSDRLAGDTDTQYF. CDR3 nucleotides: TGCAGCGATAGGCTAGCGGGAGACACAGATACGCAGTATTTT.

The chain has TRBV7-9 and TRBJ2-1; TRBD1 matches 7 bases. Trimming cost V 4 bases and J 0 bases; bases outside gene matches: 3. CDR3 length: 15 amino acids. Germline CDR1 is SEHNR and CDR2 is FQNEAQ (reference sequence). CDR3 region: CASSSHRGSYNEQFF. CDR3 bases: TGTGCCAGCAGCTCCCACAGGGGCTCCTACAATGAGCAGTTCTTC.

At least ten counts were recorded for this clonotype. The gene calls are TRBV20-1 and TRBJ1-4, with a tentative D call TRBD1 (6 bases). Trimming removed 3 bases at V and 1 base at J, with 15 bases between. The CDR3 has 16 residues. Germline V lookup: CDR1 DFQATT, CDR2 SNEGSKA (reference sequence). DNA for the CDR3: TGCAGTGCTAGTGTTCGGGGGGCGGGAACTAATGAAAAACTGTTTTTT. Its protein is CSASVRGAGTNEKLFF.

This clonotype was counted at least ten times. The rearrangement joins TRBV12-3 or TRBV12-4 to TRBJ2-1, with D tentatively TRBD1 or TRBD2 (5 bases each). V dropped 6 bases and J dropped 4 bases, with 10 bases sitting between them. The CDR3 length is 13 residues. The CDR3 DNA sequence: TGTGCCAGCAGAACGGGGCCGTACAATGAGCAGTTCTTC. It specifies CASRTGPYNEQFF.

This clonotype was observed a few times. The genes are TRBV3-1 and TRBJ2-5; possible D gene TRBD1, 5 bases. The CDR3 extends over 14 amino acids. Trimming cost V 1 base and J 4 bases, with 10 bases left between them. Looked up from germline, CDR1 is LGHDT and CDR2 is YNNKEL (reference sequence). The DNA of the CDR3 is TGTGCCAGCAGCCAAGTCAGGGAACCAGAGACCCAGTACTTC. It is translated as CASSQVREPETQYF.

This chain connects TRBV6-5 to TRBJ2-7; 11 bases map to TRBD1. This CDR3 contains 16 residues. V dropped 0 bases and J dropped 3; count of bases not matched to a gene: 4. Germline V gene data show CDR1 as MNHEY and CDR2 as SVGAGI. DNA of the CDR3: TGTGCCAGCAGTTACTCCTCCGGGACAGGGGGCTACGAGCAGTACTTC. Translated: CASSYSSGTGGYEQYF.